This entry lists 32 T cell receptor beta chains sequenced from one sample in a study of molecular identifiers for immune sequencing clone quantification. TCRdb used MiXCR to reprocess the PCR reads, holding one entry per CDR3 protein. The top ten clones hold about 3.8% of a sample with over 50,000 distinct CDR3 sequences, around 33% of them seen once. Sequencing input: naive CD8+ T cells from blood, with Jurkat cell RNA spiked in. Subset specified: FACS-sorted CD8+CD4-CCR7+CD45RA+ naive T cells. The receptors shown here come from a human donor in good health. Some libraries in this study had Jurkat cell RNA spiked in.

Notes on this clonotype: This may be a read error, as it is one base from a much larger clone. The chain uses TRBV27 and TRBJ2-7; D not certain. Germline-derived CDR1 and CDR2 are MNHEY and SMNVEV (reference sequence). The CDR3 contains 13 residues. For the CDR3, the DNA is TGTGCCAGCAGTGCCGCGGCATTCTACGAGCAGGACTTC. Encoded protein: CASSAAAFYEQDF.

The V and J genes are TRBV28 and TRBJ2-7, with 9 bases fitting TRBD2. The CDR3 has 14 amino acids. After removal of 7 bases from V and 2 bases from J, the junction contained 6 bases not matched to a gene. The germline CDR1 and CDR2 sequences are MDHEN and SYDVKM. The DNA for the CDR3 is TGTGCCAGCACCCGCGGGGGGGTGACCTACGAGCAGTACTTC. It encodes CASTRGGVTYEQYF.

On this clonotype: No conserved phenylalanine or tryptophan is present at the end of the CDR3, so a read error is the likely explanation. J is TRBJ1-5 and V is TRBV20-1; the D gene is possibly TRBD1 (5 bases). The germline V and J ends were trimmed by 8 bases and 4 bases, with 12 bases remaining between them. The CDR3 is 12 residues long. Germline values: CDR1 DFQATT, CDR2 SNEGSKA (reference sequence). The CDR3 sequence: CSRRRTNQPQHL. In nucleotides, the CDR3 is TGCAGTCGGAGACGGACAAATCAGCCCCAGCATCTT.

The rearrangement uses TRBV4-3 and TRBJ2-1, with 7 bases that match TRBD2. V was pared by 0 bases and J by 0 bases, with 5 bases of the junction left unmatched. CDR1 and CDR2 (germline): LGHNA, YSLEER. The CDR3 sequence is 17 residues long. This CDR3 is CASSQDITGGSYNEQFF. The CDR3 DNA reads as TGCGCCAGCAGCCAAGATATCACGGGGGGCTCCTACAATGAGCAGTTCTTC.

With regard to this clonotype: A much larger clone sits a single nucleotide away, making a read error possible. V is TRBV7-6 and J is TRBJ2-6; possible D gene TRBD1, 5 bases. Germline assignment: CDR1 SGHVS and CDR2 FNYEAQ. The CDR3 loop spans 19 amino acids. Here the CDR3 DNA reads TGTGCCAGCAGCTTAGCGCGTCAGGGCCTACTCTCTGGGGCCAACGTCCCGACTTTC. As protein: CASSLARQGLLSGANVPTF.

In the case of this clonotype: The junction departs from the called germline gene at one end, perhaps through a read error. The chain uses TRBV4-3 and TRBJ1-3; 8 nucleotides align to TRBD1. The CDR3 length is 15 residues. Germline CDR1 is LGHNA and CDR2 is YSLEER. The CDR3, as DNA: TGCGCCAGCTGCCAGTCAGGGACAGGCCGAAACACCATAAAATTT. Protein sequence: CASCQSGTGRNTIKF.

Turning to this clonotype: An end of the junction does not agree with germline; a read error may underlie this. This chain joins TRBV27 and TRBJ2-7; D not resolved. The CDR3 extends over 16 amino acids. CDR1 and CDR2 from the germline V gene are MNHEY and SMNVEV (reference sequence). The CDR3 sequence is CASSFGSPASGLEQNF. CDR3 in DNA: TGTGCCAGCAGTTTCGGATCCCCGGCTTCGGGTCTCGAGCAGAACTTC.

This clonotype was found many times. The rearrangement links TRBV12-3 or TRBV12-4 to TRBJ2-3; 8 bases map to TRBD2. V trimming: 6 bases; J trimming: 5 bases; junction bases outside the gene matches: 10. CDR3 length: 15 amino acids. The DNA of the CDR3 is TGTGCCAGCAGCTCTGAGGGACTAGAAATAGATACGCAGTATTTT. Protein: CASSSEGLEIDTQYF.

The chain employs TRBV20-1 and TRBJ1-1, with D unclear. Germline CDR1 is DFQATT and CDR2 is SNEGSKA (reference sequence). The CDR3 has 14 residues. Trimming stripped 1 base from V and 1 base from J, with 10 bases between. CDR3 in amino acids: CSARVAGSNTEAFF. CDR3 DNA sequence: TGCAGTGCTAGAGTCGCAGGTTCGAACACTGAAGCTTTCTTT.

CDR3 sequence reads: CASRLWGTLNQPQHF. The CDR3 region has the DNA TGTGCCAGCAGGCTGTGGGGCACCCTCAATCAGCCCCAGCATTTT. V and J are TRBV5-6 and TRBJ1-5, with a possible D match to TRBD1 (5 bases). The CDR3 is made up of 15 amino acids. The V end was cut by 5 bases, the J end by 3 bases, with 15 bases between. The germline gives CDR1 SGHDT, CDR2 YYEEEE.

This chain uses TRBV28 with TRBJ2-1; 8 bases are shared with TRBD1. The CDR3 sequence is 13 residues long. Germline CDR1 reads MDHEN; CDR2 reads SYDVKM. Trimming cost V 8 bases and J 11 bases; bases outside gene matches: 11. CDR3 residues: CASGRTGSTKQFF. The CDR3 nucleotides read TGTGCCAGCGGACGGACAGGGTCTACGAAGCAGTTCTTC.

As regards this clonotype: This may be a read error, as it is one base from a much larger clone. J is TRBJ2-5 and V is TRBV6-1, with D perhaps TRBD1 or TRBD2 (5 bases each). Germline V CDR1 and CDR2: MNHNS, SASEGT. This CDR3 has 15 amino acids. Trimming shortened V by 6 bases and J by 4 bases, and 18 bases separated the two germline ends. CDR3: CASSRSGTRVETQYF. CDR3 DNA: TGTGCCAGCAGCCGCTCCGGGACCCGAGTAGAGACCCAGTACTTC.

This clonotype was detected once. The V gene is TRBV4-3, the J gene TRBJ2-1; possible D gene TRBD2, 6 bases. The J call is doubtful: the DNA matches TRBJ2-7 better. The CDR3 extends over 14 amino acids. Germline V gene data show CDR1 as LGHNA and CDR2 as YSLEER. CDR3 loop: CASSQVSGDNEQYF. Written as DNA, the CDR3 is TGCGCCAGCAGCCAAGTTAGCGGAGACAATGAGCAGTACTTC.

Comment on this clonotype: One end of the junction fails to match germline, which may point to a read error. The chain uses TRBV7-9 and TRBJ2-1; TRBD1 is a possible D gene (5 bases). The V gene's germline CDR1 is SEHNR and CDR2 FQNEAQ (reference sequence). The CDR3 length is 16 residues. This chain's CDR3 is CAGSLGPGSAYNERFF. CDR3 bases: TGTGCCGGCAGCTTAGGTCCAGGGTCAGCCTACAATGAGCGGTTCTTC.

This clonotype was seen many times. The chain joins TRBV28 to TRBJ2-4; maybe TRBD2 (5 bases). V was clipped by 9 bases and J by 1 base, with 22 bases between them. There are 17 residues in the CDR3. Looked up from germline, CDR1 is MDHEN and CDR2 is SYDVKM. The CDR3 region is CASLALTISGAKNIQYF. As DNA, the CDR3 is TGTGCCAGTCTAGCCCTAACCATTTCGGGGGCCAAAAACATTCAGTACTTC.

Regarding this clonotype: In this CDR3 the conserved last residue, phenylalanine or tryptophan, is missing, so a read error is likely. V is TRBV13 and J is TRBJ2-7; 8 nucleotides match TRBD2. Trimming cost V 5 bases and J 2 bases; bases outside gene matches: 8. The CDR3 sequence is 15 residues long. CDR1 PRHDT and CDR2 FYEKMQ come from the germline V gene (reference sequence). CDR3 in amino acids: CASSPMTSATYEQYI. The CDR3 DNA reads as TGTGCCAGCAGCCCGATGACTAGCGCGACCTACGAGCAGTACATC.

This clonotype has a count of ten or more. The chain joins TRBV18 to TRBJ2-7; tentative D call: TRBD2 (6 bases). The V and J ends lost 3 bases and 5 bases respectively, with 8 bases between them. Per the germline V gene, CDR1 is KGHSH and CDR2 is LQKENI. The CDR3 loop spans 12 amino acids. CDR3: CASSPWGDEQYF. The CDR3 nucleotides are TGTGCCAGCTCACCGTGGGGGGACGAGCAGTACTTC.

The chain is built from TRBV19 and TRBJ1-4, with TRBD1 identical over 8 bases. This CDR3 is 17 amino acids long. Germline CDR1 reads LNHDA; CDR2 reads SQIVND (reference sequence). The trim removed 6 bases at V and 5 bases at J, leaving 14 bases unmatched. The CDR3 nucleotides are TGTGCCAGTAGCCAATACCCGGGACAGGTCGAAAATGAAAAACTGTTTTTT. Its translation: CASSQYPGQVENEKLFF.

V is TRBV7-6 and J is TRBJ1-5; 7 nucleotides match TRBD1. CDR1 SGHVS and CDR2 FNYEAQ come from the germline V gene. V shed 5 bases and J 2 bases; nucleotides not matched to a gene: 3. This CDR3 contains 14 residues. The CDR3 coding sequence is TGTGCCAGCAGCCAAACAGGGGGCAATCAGCCCCAGCATTTT. Its translation is CASSQTGGNQPQHF.

This clonotype was seen ten or more times. This chain links TRBV6-5 with TRBJ2-7; possible D gene TRBD2, 6 bases. CDR3 length: 13 amino acids. Trimming removed 2 bases at V and 9 bases at J, with 14 bases between. From germline, CDR1 is MNHEY and CDR2 SVGAGI. The CDR3 coding sequence is TGTGCCAGCAGTTACGATCCTGGGGAGGTGCAGTACTTC. Translation gives CASSYDPGEVQYF.

This sequence joins TRBV27 and TRBJ2-1, with D unresolved. The CDR3 is 15 amino acids. V was trimmed by 2 bases and J by 1 base, leaving 9 bases between them. Germline V CDR1 and CDR2: MNHEY, SMNVEV (reference sequence). CDR3 nucleotide sequence: TGTGCCAGCAGTTTAATGCGGCCGTCCTACAATGAGCAGTTCTTC. It translates to CASSLMRPSYNEQFF.

The table lists this clonotype with a count of one. This may arise from a read error, as a much more abundant clone is one base away. This chain joins TRBV28 and TRBJ2-5; 7 bases line up with TRBD1. This CDR3 comprises 14 residues. J gave up 4 bases and V 3 bases, and 5 bases lay outside the gene matches. Germline CDR1 MDHEN, CDR2 SYDVKM. The CDR3 bases are TGTGCCAGCAGTTTCGGGACAGCCCTAGAGACCCAGTACTTC. Protein sequence: CASSFGTALETQYF.

Many counts were recorded for this clonotype. The chain is built from TRBV13 and TRBJ1-5; D is unclear. Trimming took 0 bases from V and 9 from J, leaving 6 bases between them. Germline V CDR1 and CDR2: PRHDT, FYEKMQ (reference sequence). CDR3 length: 12 amino acids. The CDR3 DNA follows: TGTGCCAGCAGCTTAGGTCGTCGGCCCCAGCATTTT. It translates to CASSLGRRPQHF. The whole variable domain, filled in from reference TRBV13 and TRBJ1-5, reads AAGVIQSPRHLIKEKRETATLKCYPIPRHDTVYWYQQGPGQDPQFLISFYEKMQSDKGSIPDRFSAQQFSDYHSELNMSSLELGDSALYFCASSLGRRPQHFGDGTRLSIL.

As DNA, the CDR3 is TGTGCCACCAGTGATAAAGGGGTAGGGCAGTTCTTC. This encodes CATSDKGVGQFF. The chain is built from TRBV24-1 and TRBJ2-1, with D possibly being TRBD1 (5 bases). Between the trimmed V and J ends, which lost 3 bases and 12 bases, there was a span of 11 bases. Germline V gene sequence: CDR1 KGHDR, CDR2 SFDVKD. CDR3 size: 12 residues.

The table lists this clonotype with many counts. The V call is TRBV5-1, the J call TRBJ2-3; the D gene is possibly TRBD2 (6 bases). The V gene lost 5 bases and the J gene lost 5 bases, with 12 bases spanning the gap. The CDR3 spans 13 residues. CDR1 and CDR2 (germline): SGHRS, YFSETQ. CDR3: CASRGISGDTQYF. The CDR3, as DNA: TGCGCCAGCAGGGGGATTAGCGGAGATACGCAGTATTTT.

The table lists this clonotype with many counts. The V and J genes are TRBV9 and TRBJ2-7; possibly TRBD1 for D (5 bases). CDR3 size: 11 residues. The V end lost 4 bases, the J end lost 5 bases, and 7 bases lay between the germline ends. Germline V CDR1 and CDR2: SGDLS, YYNGEE. The CDR3 region is CASSQGHEQYF. The CDR3, as DNA: TGTGCCAGCAGCCAGGGTCACGAGCAGTACTTC.

The rearrangement links TRBV19 to TRBJ1-1; D is uncertain. CDR1 and CDR2 (germline): LNHDA, SQIVND (reference sequence). The V end lost 8 bases, the J end lost 1 base, and 8 bases lay between the germline ends. The CDR3 consists of 12 residues. CDR3 DNA: TGTGCCAGTTCGTTCCGGAACACTGAAGCTTTCTTT. Translated: CASSFRNTEAFF.

The chain has TRBV11-2 and TRBJ2-3; TRBD2 might be the D (5 bases). The CDR3 is 14 amino acids. Germline CDR1 reads SGHAT; CDR2 reads FQNNGV. V was shortened by 0 bases and J by 4 bases, with 8 bases between the two germline ends. The CDR3 region is CASSLDGGSDTQYF. The CDR3 DNA sequence: TGTGCCAGCAGCTTAGACGGAGGTTCAGATACGCAGTATTTT.

The gene calls are TRBV4-3 and TRBJ2-7, with D uncertain. Deletions cut 6 bases from V and 7 bases from J, with 22 bases between. The CDR3 has 15 residues. The germline V gene encodes CDR1 LGHNA and CDR2 YSLEER. CDR3 residues: CASSPREAGSSEQYF. The CDR3, as DNA: TGCGCCAGCAGTCCGCGAGAGGCCGGTAGCAGTGAGCAGTACTTC.

This clonotype came up a few times. This may stem from a read error, because a much larger clone lies one nucleotide away. The chain links TRBV28 to TRBJ2-3; a possible D gene is TRBD1 (6 bases). Germline CDR1 is MDHEN and CDR2 is SYDVKM. The CDR3 runs to 16 residues. CDR3 sequence: CASSLGPGGGPDTQNF. In DNA form, the CDR3 reads TGTGCCAGCAGCTTAGGCCCTGGGGGCGGTCCAGATACGCAGAATTTT.

The chain links TRBV4-1 to TRBJ2-7; D is perhaps TRBD1 (5 bases). The CDR3 length is 14 residues. From germline, CDR1 is MGHRA and CDR2 YSYEKL. V lost 0 bases and J lost 0, with 6 bases in between. The CDR3 bases are TGCGCCAGCAGCCAAGACAGGGCCTCCTACGAGCAGTACTTC. It translates to CASSQDRASYEQYF.

In this sample, this clonotype turned up once. A single base separates this from a much larger clone, so it may be a read error. The chain uses TRBV29-1 and TRBJ2-7; D gene uncertain. This CDR3 has 13 residues. Between the trimmed V and J ends, which lost 0 bases and 6 bases, there was a span of 12 bases. In germline, CDR1 is SQVTM, CDR2 ANQGSEA. The CDR3 DNA follows: TGCAGCGTTGAAGATCCGACCCTGTGCGAGCAGTACTTC. It codes for CSVEDPTLCEQYF.